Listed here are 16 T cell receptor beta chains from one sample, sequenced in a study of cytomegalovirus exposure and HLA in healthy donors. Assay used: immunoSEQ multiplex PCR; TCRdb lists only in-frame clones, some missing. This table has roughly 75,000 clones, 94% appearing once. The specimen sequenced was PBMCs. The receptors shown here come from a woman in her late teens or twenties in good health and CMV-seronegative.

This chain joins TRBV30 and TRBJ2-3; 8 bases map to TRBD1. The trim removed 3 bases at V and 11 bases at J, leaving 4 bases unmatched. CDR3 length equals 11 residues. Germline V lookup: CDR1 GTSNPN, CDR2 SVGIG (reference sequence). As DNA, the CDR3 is TGTGCCTGGAGGGTCGACAGGGGGCAGTATTTT. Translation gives CAWRVDRGQYF.

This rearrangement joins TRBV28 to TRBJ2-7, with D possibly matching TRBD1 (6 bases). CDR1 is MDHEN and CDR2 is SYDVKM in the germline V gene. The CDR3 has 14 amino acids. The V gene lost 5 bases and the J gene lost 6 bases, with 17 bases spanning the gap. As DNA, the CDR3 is TGTGCCAGCAGTCTACATCAAGGGGGAAGCGAGCAGTACTTC. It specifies CASSLHQGGSEQYF.

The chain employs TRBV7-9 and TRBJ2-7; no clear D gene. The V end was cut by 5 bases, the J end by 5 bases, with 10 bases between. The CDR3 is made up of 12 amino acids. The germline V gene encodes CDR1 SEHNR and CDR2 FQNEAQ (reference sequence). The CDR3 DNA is TGTGCCAGCAGCAAGAGCCCACACGAGCAGTACTTC. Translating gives CASSKSPHEQYF.

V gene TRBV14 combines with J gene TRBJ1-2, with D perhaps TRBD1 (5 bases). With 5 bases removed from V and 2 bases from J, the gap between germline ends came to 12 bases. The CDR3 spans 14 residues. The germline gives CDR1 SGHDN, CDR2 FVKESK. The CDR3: CASSGGNWNYGYTF. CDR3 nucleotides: TGTGCCAGCAGCGGGGGGAATTGGAACTATGGCTACACCTTC.

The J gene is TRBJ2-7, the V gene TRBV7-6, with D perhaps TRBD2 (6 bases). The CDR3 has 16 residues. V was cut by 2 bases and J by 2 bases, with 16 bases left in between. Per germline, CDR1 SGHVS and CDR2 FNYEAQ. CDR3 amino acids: CASSLWRGEGTYEQYF. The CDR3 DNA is TGTGCCAGCAGCTTATGGCGGGGTGAAGGGACCTACGAGCAGTACTTC.

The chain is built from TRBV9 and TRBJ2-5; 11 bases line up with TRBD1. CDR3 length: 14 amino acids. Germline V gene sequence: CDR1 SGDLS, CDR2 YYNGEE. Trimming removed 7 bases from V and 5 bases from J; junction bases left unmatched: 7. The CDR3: CASSGQGAWETQYF. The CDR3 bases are TGTGCCAGCTCCGGACAGGGGGCTTGGGAGACCCAGTACTTC.

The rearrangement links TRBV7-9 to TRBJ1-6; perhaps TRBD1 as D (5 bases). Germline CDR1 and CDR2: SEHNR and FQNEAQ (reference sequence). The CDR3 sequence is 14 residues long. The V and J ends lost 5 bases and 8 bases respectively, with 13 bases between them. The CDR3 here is CASSHSGADSPLHF. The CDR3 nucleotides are TGTGCCAGCAGCCATTCTGGGGCGGATTCACCCCTCCACTTT. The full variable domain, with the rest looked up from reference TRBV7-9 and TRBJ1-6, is DTGVSQNPRHKITKRGQNVTFRCDPISEHNRLYWYRQTLGQGPEFLTYFQNEAQLEKSRLLSDRFSAERPKGSFSTLEIQRTEQGDSAMYLCASSHSGADSPLHFGNGTRLTVT.

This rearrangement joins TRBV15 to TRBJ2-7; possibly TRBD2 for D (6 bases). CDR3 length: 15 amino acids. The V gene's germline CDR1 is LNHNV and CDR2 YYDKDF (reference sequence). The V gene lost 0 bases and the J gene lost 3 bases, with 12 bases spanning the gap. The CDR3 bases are TGTGCCACCAGCAGAGATCGATTGCGGGGCTACGAGCAGTACTTC. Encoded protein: CATSRDRLRGYEQYF.

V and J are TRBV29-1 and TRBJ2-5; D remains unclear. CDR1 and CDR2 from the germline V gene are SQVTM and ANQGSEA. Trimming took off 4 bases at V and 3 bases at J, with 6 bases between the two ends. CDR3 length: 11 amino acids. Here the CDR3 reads CSVGREETQYF. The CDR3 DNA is TGCAGCGTTGGCCGAGAAGAGACCCAGTACTTC.

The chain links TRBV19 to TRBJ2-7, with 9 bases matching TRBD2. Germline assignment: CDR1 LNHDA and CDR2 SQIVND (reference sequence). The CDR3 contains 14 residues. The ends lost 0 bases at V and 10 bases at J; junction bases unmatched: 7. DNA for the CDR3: TGTGCCAGTAGTATAGATATAGCGGGAGCTACCCAGTACTTC. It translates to CASSIDIAGATQYF.

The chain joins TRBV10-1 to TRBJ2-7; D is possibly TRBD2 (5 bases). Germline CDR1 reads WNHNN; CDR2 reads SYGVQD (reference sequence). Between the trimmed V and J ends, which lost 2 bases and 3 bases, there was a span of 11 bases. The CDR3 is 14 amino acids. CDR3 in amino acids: CASSEDRGFYEQYF. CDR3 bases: TGCGCCAGCAGTGAGGATCGGGGTTTCTACGAGCAGTACTTC.

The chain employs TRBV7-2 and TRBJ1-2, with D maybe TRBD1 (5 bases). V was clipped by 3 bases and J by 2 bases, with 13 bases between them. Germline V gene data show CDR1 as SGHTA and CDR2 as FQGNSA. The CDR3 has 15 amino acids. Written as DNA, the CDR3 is TGTGCCAGCAGCTTTCTAGACAGCCTCAACTATGGCTACACCTTC. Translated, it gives CASSFLDSLNYGYTF.

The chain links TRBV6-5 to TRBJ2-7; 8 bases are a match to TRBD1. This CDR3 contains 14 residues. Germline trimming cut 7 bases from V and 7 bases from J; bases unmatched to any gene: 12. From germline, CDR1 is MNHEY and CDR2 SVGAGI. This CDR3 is CASTSGTGPREQYF. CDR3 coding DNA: TGTGCCAGCACATCCGGGACAGGTCCTCGGGAGCAGTACTTC.

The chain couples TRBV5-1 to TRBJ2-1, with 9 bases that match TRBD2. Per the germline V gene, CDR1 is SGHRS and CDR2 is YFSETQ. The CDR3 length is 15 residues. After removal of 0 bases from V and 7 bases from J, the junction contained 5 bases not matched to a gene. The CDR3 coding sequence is TGCGCCAGCAGCTTGGTTAGCGGGAGCTATAATGAGCAGTTCTTC. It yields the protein CASSLVSGSYNEQFF.

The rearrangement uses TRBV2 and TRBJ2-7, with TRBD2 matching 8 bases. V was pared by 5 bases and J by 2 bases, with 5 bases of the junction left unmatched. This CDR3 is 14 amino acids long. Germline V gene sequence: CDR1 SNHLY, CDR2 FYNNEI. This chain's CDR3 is CASSYTGLAYEQYF. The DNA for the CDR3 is TGTGCCAGCAGTTATACGGGACTAGCCTACGAGCAGTACTTC. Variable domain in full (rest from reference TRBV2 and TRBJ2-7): EPEVTQTPSHQVTQMGQEVILRCVPISNHLYFYWYRQILGQKVEFLVSFYNNEISEKSEIFDDQFSVERPDGSNFTLKIRSTKLEDSAMYFCASSYTGLAYEQYFGPGTRLTVT.

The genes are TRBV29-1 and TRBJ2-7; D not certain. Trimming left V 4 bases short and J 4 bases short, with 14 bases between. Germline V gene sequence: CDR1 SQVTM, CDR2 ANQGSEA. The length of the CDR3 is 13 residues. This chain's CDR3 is CSVGSPRLYEQYF. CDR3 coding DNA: TGCAGCGTTGGGTCTCCGCGGCTGTACGAGCAGTACTTC.